Listed below are T cell receptor beta chains from one sample, sequenced in a study of T cells after yellow fever vaccination. TCRdb passed the 5' RACE reads through MiXCR, listing each CDR3 protein once. The repertoire includes under 600,000 distinct CDR3 sequences, roughly 12% of them detected once, and roughly an eighth sits in the top ten. This specimen was PBMCs, taken on the day of the yellow fever booster vaccination. All receptors derive from a man aged 25-45 years who received the YFV17D yellow fever vaccine. Both conserved end residues are part of each CDR3. A D gene is named only where the DNA matches it firmly.

v_gene	d_gene	j_gene	CDR3aa
TRBV2	TRBD2	TRBJ2-4	CASTKPAGGPGIQYF
TRBV12-3/TRBV12-4	-	TRBJ2-7	CASSFGNSYEQYF
TRBV12-3/TRBV12-4	TRBD2	TRBJ2-2	CASSRLAGGPPGELFF
TRBV6-5	-	TRBJ2-7	CASRSLASASPNSYEQYF
TRBV10-3	TRBD1	TRBJ2-7	CAISLDRGYAEQYF
TRBV5-3	-	TRBJ2-4	CARSFRWELAKNIQYF
TRBV12-3/TRBV12-4	-	TRBJ2-1	CASSFLTTKNEQFF
TRBV20-1	TRBD2	TRBJ2-7	CSALSTSSSPYEQYF
TRBV7-2	-	TRBJ2-1	CASSLAANRVNEQFF
TRBV27	-	TRBJ2-7	CASSYYGGREQYF
TRBV29-1	-	TRBJ2-7	CSVTRDGLGEQYF
TRBV19	TRBD2	TRBJ2-1	CATSMGLAGGEQFF
TRBV29-1	TRBD2	TRBJ2-1	CSVAGGHNEQFF
TRBV4-1	TRBD2	TRBJ2-1	CASSQGREGRMFF
TRBV19	-	TRBJ2-4	CASSMGQVLMDIQYF
TRBV7-2	TRBD1	TRBJ2-5	CASSIDRGRSETQYF
TRBV5-4	TRBD2	TRBJ2-3	CASSRRSGRPADTQYF
TRBV5-1	TRBD1	TRBJ1-1	CASSSTGRGLMNTEAFF
TRBV28	TRBD2	TRBJ2-1	CASRPREAGGPNEQFF
TRBV29-1	-	TRBJ2-5	CSVVSGEEETQYF
TRBV15	-	TRBJ2-5	CATSREGGLWQETQYF
TRBV5-1	-	TRBJ2-3	CASSLAGPAADTQYF
TRBV11-2	-	TRBJ1-1	CASSIGRGAFF
TRBV6-1	-	TRBJ2-4	CASRGLGDIQYF
TRBV4-2	-	TRBJ2-7	CASSQDRFGISEYFYEQYF
TRBV15	-	TRBJ2-2	CATSRDLGTGELFF
TRBV5-6	TRBD1	TRBJ2-3	CASSLAGQGARTDTQYF
TRBV5-8	-	TRBJ2-1	CASRFDRNKGEQFF
TRBV11-2	TRBD2	TRBJ2-5	CASSIYITSGSRETQYF
TRBV9	TRBD2	TRBJ2-7	CASSTRGGVGYEQYF
TRBV29-1	TRBD2	TRBJ2-2	CSVGRTSGHGELFF
TRBV7-2	-	TRBJ2-4	CASSFRGPWNIQYF
TRBV18	-	TRBJ2-7	CASSEGGPPSYEQYF
TRBV5-1	-	TRBJ2-1	CASSAQASGAVDEQFF
TRBV15	-	TRBJ2-7	CATSRGIGHLPYEQYF
TRBV7-8	-	TRBJ2-7	CASSLGEAGEQYF
TRBV5-1	TRBD2	TRBJ2-3	CASSLGLAGGQYF
TRBV20-1	TRBD2	TRBJ2-3	CSARQLLAGGGDTQYF
TRBV11-3	-	TRBJ2-1	CASSSEREQFF
TRBV4-2	TRBD2	TRBJ2-1	CASSQALTSGNEQFF
TRBV6-5	-	TRBJ1-1	CASSYVGGNTEAFF
TRBV6-1	-	TRBJ2-5	CASSPMGQETQYF
TRBV15	-	TRBJ2-3	CATSRVRVGDTQYF
TRBV11-1	TRBD2	TRBJ2-2	CASSPSGREVLVNTGELFF
TRBV6-2/TRBV6-3	-	TRBJ2-7	CASSYSIRGYEQYF
TRBV15	TRBD2	TRBJ2-2	CAVREGLPGELFF
TRBV5-1	-	TRBJ2-1	CASSLAFSYNEQFF
TRBV5-1	-	TRBJ1-1	CASSPGQRMNTEAFF
TRBV7-2	TRBD2	TRBJ2-1	CASSTSANNEQFF
TRBV7-9	TRBD1	TRBJ2-7	CASSTGQGSYEQYF
TRBV3-1	-	TRBJ1-2	CASSQSTPNYGYTF
TRBV6-2/TRBV6-3	TRBD2	TRBJ2-7	CASSPGTSGRVGEQYF
TRBV20-1	-	TRBJ2-4	CSKLDLTKNIQYF
TRBV11-2	-	TRBJ2-1	CASSHARWATSSYNEQFF
TRBV21-1	-	TRBJ2-5	CASSKRGWRPTETQYF